The 32 T cell receptor beta chains below come from one sample, sequenced in a study of neurological immune-mediated disorders. Each CDR3 protein gets one entry after TCRdb re-called the 5' RACE reads with MiXCR. The repertoire holds about 120,000 distinct CDR3 sequences, with roughly 3.1% as singletons. Sequenced input: PBMCs. Receptors were obtained from a woman in her twenties or thirties with multiple sclerosis.

This clonotype was found many times. This chain uses TRBV5-1 with TRBJ2-3; 7 bases agree with TRBD2. J gave up 6 bases and V 1 base, and 8 bases lay outside the gene matches. Germline V gene data show CDR1 as SGHRS and CDR2 as YFSETQ. The CDR3 sequence is 15 residues long. The CDR3 is CASSLLGLPPDTQYF. Here the CDR3 DNA reads TGCGCCAGCAGCTTGTTGGGACTACCTCCGGATACGCAGTATTTT.

A few counts support this clonotype. The gene calls are TRBV2 and TRBJ2-1; 11 bases agree with TRBD2. Germline V gene data show CDR1 as SNHLY and CDR2 as FYNNEI. V was clipped by 6 bases and J by 4 bases; unmatched bases: 5. The CDR3 is 15 residues long. CDR3: CASRVLAGAYNEQFF. CDR3 nucleotides: TGTGCCAGCAGGGTACTAGCGGGGGCTTACAATGAGCAGTTCTTC.

A few counts support this clonotype. A read error may be the cause here, since a much bigger clone is one base away. The chain recombines TRBV6-5 with TRBJ2-7; 10 bases fit TRBD1. This CDR3 is built from 13 residues. The germline gives CDR1 MNHEY, CDR2 SVGAGI. CDR3 DNA: TGTGCCAGCAGCCCGGGACAGGGGTACGAGAAGTACTTC. This sequence encodes CASSPGQGYEKYF.

This clonotype was observed many times. V gene TRBV27 combines with J gene TRBJ2-1; D unclear. CDR1 is MNHEY, CDR2 SMNVEV, per germline (reference sequence). The CDR3 runs to 13 residues. Deletions cut 0 bases from V and 7 bases from J, with 7 bases between. CDR3 residues: CASSLSASNEQFF. The CDR3 region has the DNA TGTGCCAGCAGTTTATCGGCGAGTAATGAGCAGTTCTTC.

This clonotype was observed at least ten times. The CDR3 nucleotides are TGTGCCAGCAGCTCCGAAAGGGGGCCCTCTGGAAACACCATATATTTT. This codes for CASSSERGPSGNTIYF. The rearrangement joins TRBV12-3 or TRBV12-4 to TRBJ1-3, with 7 bases that match TRBD1. Trimming took 6 bases from V and 0 from J; bases not matched to a gene: 8. The CDR3 has 16 amino acids.

At least ten counts were recorded for this clonotype. The chain uses TRBV29-1 and TRBJ1-2; possibly TRBD1 for D (6 bases). Germline-derived CDR1 and CDR2 are SQVTM and ANQGSEA. Trimming removed 2 bases at V and 8 bases at J, with 15 bases between. The CDR3 is 13 amino acids. CDR3 bases: TGCAGCGTTGAAAAGGGCTCAGGGGTGGGCTACACCTTC. It is translated as CSVEKGSGVGYTF. The whole variable domain, filled in from reference TRBV29-1 and TRBJ1-2, reads SAVISQKPSRDICQRGTSLTIQCQVDSQVTMMFWYRQQPGQSLTLIATANQGSEATYESGFVIDKFPISRPNLTFSTLTVSNMSPEDSSIYLCSVEKGSGVGYTFGSGTRLTVV.

In its sample, this clonotype was seen many times. The CDR3 nucleotides read TGTGCCAGCAATCTCTTCTCTCCTAGCACAGATACGCAGTATTTT. It specifies CASNLFSPSTDTQYF. This sequence joins TRBV2 and TRBJ2-3; D not certain. Germline V CDR1 and CDR2: SNHLY, FYNNEI. The CDR3 is 15 residues long. V lost 7 bases and J 0 bases, leaving 14 bases between the germline ends.

This clonotype has at least ten counts. The chain links TRBV20-1 to TRBJ1-5; the match to TRBD1 covers 10 bases. Trimming cost V 2 bases and J 3 bases; bases outside gene matches: 4. Germline V gene data show CDR1 as DFQATT and CDR2 as SNEGSKA (reference sequence). CDR3 length: 15 residues. In nucleotides, the CDR3 is TGCAGTGCTAGAATAGACAGGGGGCACAATCAGCCCCAGCATTTT. It is translated as CSARIDRGHNQPQHF.

This clonotype was counted ten times or more. This chain links TRBV20-1 with TRBJ1-2, with a tentative D call TRBD1 (6 bases). Trimming pared 5 bases from V and 3 bases from J, leaving 16 bases between. This CDR3 is built from 14 residues. Per germline, CDR1 DFQATT and CDR2 SNEGSKA (reference sequence). As DNA, the CDR3 is TGCAGTGCTGGATCCGAACAGGGTTACTATGGCTACACCTTC. Protein product: CSAGSEQGYYGYTF.

This clonotype was seen ten or more times. This chain joins TRBV20-1 and TRBJ2-7; no clear D. Trimming left V 6 bases short and J 1 base short, with 13 bases between. CDR1 and CDR2 from the germline V gene are DFQATT and SNEGSKA (reference sequence). CDR3 size: 13 residues. CDR3 nucleotides: TGCAGTGCCTCAGATGTTGCTTCCTACGAGCAGTACTTC. Its protein is CSASDVASYEQYF.

This clonotype was seen repeatedly, ten times or more. The chain joins TRBV12-3 or TRBV12-4 to TRBJ2-1; D tentatively fits TRBD1 or TRBD2 (7 bases each). There are 15 residues in the CDR3. The ends were cut back, 3 bases at V and 9 bases at J, with 18 bases in the middle. CDR3 sequence: CASSLPRGGNSEQFF. The CDR3 DNA sequence: TGTGCCAGCAGTTTGCCCAGGGGGGGTAACAGTGAGCAGTTCTTC.

In its sample, this clonotype was seen many times. The gene calls are TRBV7-2 and TRBJ2-7; unclear D gene. Germline loops: CDR1 SGHTA, CDR2 FQGNSA. Trimming shortened V by 2 bases and J by 3 bases, and 8 bases separated the two germline ends. There are 13 residues in the CDR3. CDR3 sequence reads: CASSLFGSYEQYF. In DNA form, the CDR3 reads TGTGCCAGCAGCTTATTCGGAAGCTACGAGCAGTACTTC.

This clonotype was recorded many times. V usage is TRBV27 and J usage is TRBJ2-1; perhaps TRBD2 as D (6 bases). Germline CDR1 and CDR2: MNHEY and SMNVEV (reference sequence). Trimming took 2 bases from V and 1 from J, leaving 12 bases between them. The CDR3 covers 16 residues. Written as DNA, the CDR3 is TGTGCCAGCAGTTTAAAAGCGGGCGGGTCCTACAATGAGCAGTTCTTC. Encoded protein: CASSLKAGGSYNEQFF.

This clonotype was detected many times. This rearrangement joins TRBV20-1 to TRBJ2-7; 8 bases map to TRBD1. The germline gives CDR1 DFQATT, CDR2 SNEGSKA (reference sequence). This CDR3 contains 15 residues. The V and J ends lost 2 bases and 7 bases, in that order; junction bases with no gene match: 13. CDR3 in DNA: TGCAGTGCTAGATCAGGCAGGGGGCCCTTGGGTGAGCAGTACTTC. It encodes CSARSGRGPLGEQYF.

This clonotype appeared many times. The chain recombines TRBV7-2 with TRBJ1-2, with TRBD1 matching 8 bases. Per germline, CDR1 SGHTA and CDR2 FQGNSA. J gave up 6 bases and V 5 bases, and 8 bases lay outside the gene matches. This CDR3 spans 14 amino acids. CDR3 in amino acids: CASSSRTGSHGYTF. CDR3 sequence (DNA): TGTGCCAGCAGCAGCCGGACAGGGAGTCATGGCTACACCTTC. The full variable domain, with the rest looked up from reference TRBV7-2 and TRBJ1-2, is GAGVSQSPSNKVTEKGKDVELRCDPISGHTALYWYRQSLGQGLEFLIYFQGNSAPDKSGLPSDRFSAERTGGSVSTLTIQRTQQEDSAVYLCASSSRTGSHGYTFGSGTRLTVV.

This clonotype was observed many times. The V gene is TRBV5-1, the J gene TRBJ2-3; D remains ambiguous. Trimming removed 6 bases from V and 1 base from J, with 12 bases in between. Germline V lookup: CDR1 SGHRS, CDR2 YFSETQ. The CDR3 contains 14 residues. The CDR3 DNA follows: TGCGCCAGCACCCAGACCGAGGGCACAGATACGCAGTATTTT. This sequence encodes CASTQTEGTDTQYF.

This clonotype was recorded at least ten times. The chain recombines TRBV20-1 with TRBJ1-5, with TRBD1 as a possible D gene (6 bases). The CDR3 has 15 residues. The V gene's germline CDR1 is DFQATT and CDR2 SNEGSKA (reference sequence). Deletions cut 2 bases from V and 4 bases from J, with 15 bases between. CDR3 sequence reads: CSARLGADRNQPQHF. Here the CDR3 DNA reads TGCAGTGCTAGACTGGGGGCAGACAGGAATCAGCCCCAGCATTTT.

This clonotype has a count of ten or more. The chain has TRBV29-1 and TRBJ2-7, with D perhaps matching TRBD1 (5 bases). Germline V gene data show CDR1 as SQVTM and CDR2 as ANQGSEA. This CDR3 has 12 residues. V was trimmed by 3 bases and J by 5 bases, leaving 11 bases between them. CDR3 coding DNA: TGCAGCGTTGATATCAGGGTTAACGAGCAGTACTTC. Encoded protein: CSVDIRVNEQYF.

This clonotype was seen repeatedly, ten times or more. The genes are TRBV15 and TRBJ1-4; D not certain. CDR3 length: 15 amino acids. V was trimmed by 0 bases and J by 7 bases, leaving 12 bases between them. CDR1 and CDR2 from the germline V gene are LNHNV and YYDKDF (reference sequence). CDR3 bases: TGTGCCACCAGCAGAGATCCCGGGCAAACTGAAAAACTGTTTTTT. Residues: CATSRDPGQTEKLFF.

This clonotype came up many times. V usage is TRBV6-6 and J usage is TRBJ1-1; tentative D call: TRBD1 (6 bases). Per germline, CDR1 MNHNY and CDR2 SVGAGI (reference sequence). V was cut by 5 bases and J by 5 bases, with 9 bases left in between. There are 12 residues in the CDR3. The CDR3: CASSQGTTEAFF. The DNA of the CDR3 is TGTGCCAGCAGTCAGGGGACAACTGAAGCTTTCTTT.

This clonotype was recorded at least ten times. As DNA, the CDR3 is TGTGCCAGTAGACAGGTTCTGAACACCGGGGAGCTGTTTTTT. This gives the protein CASRQVLNTGELFF. The chain combines TRBV19 with TRBJ2-2; a weak D match, TRBD1 (5 bases). This CDR3 is 14 amino acids long. V was pared by 6 bases and J by 1 base, with 9 bases between. In germline, CDR1 is LNHDA, CDR2 SQIVND (reference sequence).

Many counts were recorded for this clonotype. V is TRBV29-1 and J is TRBJ2-7; 7 nucleotides align to TRBD2. CDR3 length equals 11 residues. V lost 4 bases to trimming and J lost 3 bases; unmatched junction nucleotides: 0. Germline CDR1 is SQVTM and CDR2 is ANQGSEA. In DNA form, the CDR3 reads TGCAGCGTTGGGGGGGGCTACGAGCAGTACTTC. This translates into CSVGGGYEQYF.

This clonotype has at least ten counts. This chain connects TRBV12-3 or TRBV12-4 to TRBJ2-5; unclear D gene. Trimming took off 1 base at V and 2 bases at J, with 11 bases between the two ends. This CDR3 has 15 residues. The DNA for the CDR3 is TGTGCCAGCAGTTTAGGGGCCGCCGGGCAAGAGACCCAGTACTTC. It yields the protein CASSLGAAGQETQYF.

This clonotype has at least ten counts. V gene TRBV11-2 combines with J gene TRBJ2-2; D is unclear. CDR3 size: 13 residues. Germline lookup yields CDR1 SGHAT and CDR2 FQNNGV. Trimming took 5 bases from V and 5 from J, leaving 9 bases between them. CDR3 amino acids: CASSQIMTGELFF. The CDR3 coding sequence is TGTGCCAGCAGCCAGATAATGACCGGGGAGCTGTTTTTT. The whole variable domain, filled in from reference TRBV11-2 and TRBJ2-2, reads EAGVAQSPRYKIIEKRQSVAFWCNPISGHATLYWYQQILGQGPKLLIQFQNNGVVDDSQLPKDRFSAERLKGVDSTLKIQPAKLEDSAVYLCASSQIMTGELFFGEGSRLTVL.

This clonotype was found many times. The rearrangement joins TRBV10-3 to TRBJ2-7; D unresolved. CDR1 is ENHRY and CDR2 is SYGVKD in the germline V gene. CDR3 size: 15 residues. Trimming left V 6 bases short and J 0 bases short, with 15 bases between. Written as DNA, the CDR3 is TGTGCCATCAGAGATGGGATATCTCTCTCCTACGAGCAGTACTTC. Its protein is CAIRDGISLSYEQYF.

There are many counts of this clonotype. The chain employs TRBV7-2 and TRBJ2-2; 10 nucleotides agree with TRBD1. This CDR3 is built from 15 residues. V lost 6 bases, J lost 9 bases, and 10 bases stayed unmatched. Germline CDR1 SGHTA, CDR2 FQGNSA. The CDR3 here is CASRFDRGRNRELFF. CDR3 nucleotide sequence: TGTGCCAGCAGATTTGACAGGGGGCGGAATCGGGAGCTGTTTTTT. Combining the CDR3 with reference TRBV7-2 and TRBJ2-2 gives the whole variable domain GAGVSQSPSNKVTEKGKDVELRCDPISGHTALYWYRQSLGQGLEFLIYFQGNSAPDKSGLPSDRFSAERTGGSVSTLTIQRTQQEDSAVYLCASRFDRGRNRELFFGEGSRLTVL.

This clonotype was counted at least ten times. The rearrangement joins TRBV20-1 to TRBJ2-7; D not resolved. Trimming took off 5 bases at V and 0 bases at J, with 14 bases between the two ends. The CDR3 runs 14 residues. Germline CDR1 and CDR2: DFQATT and SNEGSKA (reference sequence). The CDR3 DNA sequence: TGCAGTGCTCCCCACCGGGCAGGCTCCTACGAGCAGTACTTC. Protein: CSAPHRAGSYEQYF.

This clonotype came up many times. The V call is TRBV3-1, the J call TRBJ2-7; D not certain. The length of the CDR3 is 13 residues. Trimming removed 3 bases at V and 2 bases at J, with 8 bases between. Germline V lookup: CDR1 LGHDT, CDR2 YNNKEL (reference sequence). This CDR3 reads CASSHRWAYEQYF. The CDR3 DNA sequence: TGTGCCAGCAGCCATCGGTGGGCCTACGAGCAGTACTTC.

The chain employs TRBV10-3 and TRBJ2-2, with 8 bases lining up with TRBD2. V lost 5 bases, J lost 0 bases, and 2 bases stayed unmatched. The CDR3 is made up of 15 amino acids. Germline CDR1 reads ENHRY; CDR2 reads SYGVKD. The CDR3 sequence is CAISLSGANTGELFF. Written as DNA, the CDR3 is TGTGCCATCAGTCTTAGCGGGGCGAACACCGGGGAGCTGTTTTTT.

Ten or more counts support this clonotype. The rearrangement uses TRBV5-1 and TRBJ2-7, with D tentatively TRBD1 or TRBD2 (5 bases each). Germline CDR1 reads SGHRS; CDR2 reads YFSETQ. With 2 bases removed from V and 3 bases from J, the gap between germline ends came to 15 bases. The CDR3 contains 15 residues. CDR3 sequence reads: CASSFKSGRVYEQYF. In DNA, the CDR3 is TGCGCCAGCAGCTTTAAGTCGGGGCGGGTCTACGAGCAGTACTTC.

This clonotype occurred a few times. The chain uses TRBV7-9 and TRBJ2-2; D is undetermined. V dropped 7 bases and J dropped 6 bases, with 15 bases sitting between them. The CDR3 covers 14 residues. Germline CDR1 SEHNR, CDR2 FQNEAQ (reference sequence). In DNA form, the CDR3 reads TGTGCCAGCACACCCACCGAAGAAGCCGGGGAGCTGTTTTTT. Protein: CASTPTEEAGELFF.

This clonotype was picked up many times. The rearrangement joins TRBV6-6 to TRBJ2-3; perhaps TRBD1 as D (6 bases). This CDR3 is 17 amino acids long. Trimming cost V 8 bases and J 4 bases, with 25 bases left between them. Germline V gene lookup returns CDR1 MNHNY and CDR2 SVGAGI (reference sequence). CDR3 protein: CASEGWEQGRGADTQYF. CDR3 DNA sequence: TGTGCCAGCGAGGGGTGGGAACAGGGAAGAGGAGCAGATACGCAGTATTTT.